These 25 T cell receptor beta chains were all obtained from the same sample, sequenced in a study of CD8 T cells in ankylosing spondylitis. Regarding the study as a whole: Typical of ankylosing spondylitis blood, it appeared, was a TCR beta motif of eight highly homologous variants.

Via MiXCR, TCRdb re-called the 5' RACE reads, giving one row per CDR3 protein. The sample includes approximately 520,000 distinct CDR3 sequences, under 5.5% of them seen just once. These receptors have no identified antigens. Sample: blood, either unsorted or a sorted T cell fraction (not recorded which). All receptors derive from a male donor with ankylosing spondylitis.

At least ten counts were recorded for this clonotype. This chain connects TRBV4-3 to TRBJ1-2; tentative D call: TRBD1 (6 bases). The germline CDR1 and CDR2 sequences are LGHNA and YSLEER. Between the trimmed V and J ends, which lost 1 base and 3 bases, there was a span of 18 bases. This CDR3 contains 17 residues. As DNA, the CDR3 is TGCGCCAGCAGCCAAGGGCAGGGGATTTCGTGGGACTATGGCTACACCTTC. Its translation: CASSQGQGISWDYGYTF.

The table lists this clonotype with many counts. This chain uses TRBV20-1 with TRBJ1-5, with unresolved D. The V gene lost 1 base and the J gene lost 4 bases, with 14 bases spanning the gap. Germline CDR1 DFQATT, CDR2 SNEGSKA (reference sequence). This CDR3 is 15 amino acids long. CDR3 sequence: CSARAMTARNQPQHF. In nucleotides, the CDR3 is TGCAGTGCTAGAGCGATGACGGCGAGGAATCAGCCCCAGCATTTT.

This clonotype was counted many times. The rearrangement joins TRBV20-1 to TRBJ1-1; D is undetermined. CDR1 is DFQATT and CDR2 is SNEGSKA in the germline V gene (reference sequence). CDR3 length equals 16 residues. Trimming shortened V by 0 bases and J by 0 bases, and 14 bases separated the two germline ends. CDR3 in DNA: TGCAGTGCTAGAGACATACGGACGACCATGAACACTGAAGCTTTCTTT. It yields the protein CSARDIRTTMNTEAFF.

This clonotype has ten or more counts. The genes are TRBV29-1 and TRBJ2-2, with D perhaps being TRBD1 or TRBD2 (6 bases each). Between the trimmed V and J ends, which lost 7 bases and 8 bases, there was a span of 11 bases. The CDR3 has 11 residues. Germline lookup yields CDR1 SQVTM and CDR2 ANQGSEA. CDR3 bases: TGCAGCGCAGGAGGGGGTGGGGAGCTGTTTTTT. It is translated as CSAGGGGELFF.

Many counts were recorded for this clonotype. J is TRBJ2-3 and V is TRBV20-1; TRBD2 agrees at 7 bases. The V segment lost 1 base and the J segment 5 bases; nucleotides outside the gene matches: 9. The CDR3 sequence is 15 residues long. The germline V gene has CDR1 DFQATT and CDR2 SNEGSKA (reference sequence). The CDR3 nucleotides are TGCAGTGCTAGAGTGGGACGCCGGGAGGAAGATACGCAGTATTTT. Protein product: CSARVGRREEDTQYF.

This clonotype was seen a few times. The chain couples TRBV7-2 to TRBJ2-1; tentative D call: TRBD2 (5 bases). V dropped 1 base and J dropped 3 bases, with 10 bases sitting between them. CDR1 is SGHTA and CDR2 is FQGNSA in the germline V gene. The CDR3 sequence is 15 residues long. In nucleotides, the CDR3 is TGTGCCAGCAGCTTAGTAGCGAGCATCTACAATGAGCAGTTCTTC. Translating it yields CASSLVASIYNEQFF. The entire variable domain, with the rest obtained from reference TRBV7-2 and TRBJ2-1, is as follows: GAGVSQSPSNKVTEKGKDVELRCDPISGHTALYWYRQSLGQGLEFLIYFQGNSAPDKSGLPSDRFSAERTGGSVSTLTIQRTQQEDSAVYLCASSLVASIYNEQFFGPGTRLTVL.

Ten or more counts support this clonotype. The chain recombines TRBV4-3 with TRBJ2-1; 11 nucleotides agree with TRBD2. V lost 2 bases to trimming and J lost 4 bases; unmatched junction nucleotides: 7. The V gene's germline CDR1 is LGHNA and CDR2 YSLEER. CDR3 length: 17 residues. CDR3 coding DNA: TGCGCCAGCAGCCAATTACCCGGGACTAGCGGTTACAATGAGCAGTTCTTC. Protein sequence: CASSQLPGTSGYNEQFF.

This clonotype occurred a few times. As DNA, the CDR3 is TGTGCCAGCAGCCTATGGACTAGCGGGGGAGCGCAGGGAGAGACCCAGTACTTC. Amino acid sequence: CASSLWTSGGAQGETQYF. This chain connects TRBV4-2 to TRBJ2-5, with TRBD2 matching over 13 bases. The CDR3 sequence is 18 residues long. CDR1 and CDR2 (germline): LGHNA, YNFKEQ. The V segment lost 4 bases and the J segment 4 bases; nucleotides outside the gene matches: 12.

This clonotype was observed at least ten times. The rearrangement joins TRBV20-1 to TRBJ1-5; 7 nucleotides line up with TRBD1. The junction had 9 bases not matched to a gene; V was cut back by 5 bases and J by 2 bases. This CDR3 has 15 amino acids. Germline values: CDR1 DFQATT, CDR2 SNEGSKA (reference sequence). CDR3 sequence: CSAGRDRGGNQPQHF. CDR3 bases: TGCAGTGCTGGGAGGGACAGAGGAGGCAATCAGCCCCAGCATTTT.

Many counts were recorded for this clonotype. The chain has TRBV6-2 or TRBV6-3 and TRBJ1-1, with TRBD1 identical over 9 bases. This CDR3 is 13 amino acids long. Per the germline V gene, CDR1 is MNHEY and CDR2 is SVGEGT. V shed 7 bases, J shed 4 bases, and the junction held 4 bases outside the gene matches. The CDR3 bases are TGTGCCAGCAACAGGGGGCAATTCACTGAAGCTTTCTTT. Amino acid sequence: CASNRGQFTEAFF.

This chain's CDR3 is CARGPGLPGYTDTQYF. DNA of the CDR3: TGTGCCAGGGGCCCGGGACTCCCCGGTTACACAGATACGCAGTATTTT. This chain joins TRBV5-3 and TRBJ2-3, with D perhaps TRBD2 (6 bases). TRBV5-3 is recorded as an ORF, its role being uncertain. This CDR3 region has 16 residues. Trimming stripped 8 bases from V and 2 bases from J, with 21 bases between.

This sequence joins TRBV4-3 and TRBJ2-7, with 7 bases fitting TRBD1. This CDR3 region has 15 residues. From germline, CDR1 is LGHNA and CDR2 YSLEER. With V trimmed by 3 bases and J by 1 base, 6 bases remained unmatched. CDR3 bases: TGCGCCAGCAGCCAGCACAGGGGTGGGTCCTACGAGCAGTACTTC. Protein sequence: CASSQHRGGSYEQYF.

At least ten counts were recorded for this clonotype. The genes are TRBV29-1 and TRBJ2-1; TRBD2 matches 7 bases. The CDR3 sequence is 17 residues long. The germline V gene has CDR1 SQVTM and CDR2 ANQGSEA. V shed 0 bases, J shed 7 bases, and the junction held 15 bases outside the gene matches. This chain's CDR3 is CSVEDWFTGGQENEQFF. The CDR3 nucleotides are TGCAGCGTTGAAGATTGGTTCACGGGAGGTCAGGAGAATGAGCAGTTCTTC.

This clonotype was recorded many times. V gene TRBV20-1 combines with J gene TRBJ1-4; D is perhaps TRBD1 (5 bases). The germline V gene encodes CDR1 DFQATT and CDR2 SNEGSKA (reference sequence). This CDR3 region has 11 residues. Trimming cost V 4 bases and J 7 bases, with 7 bases left between them. Written as DNA, the CDR3 is TGCAGTGCTACCCAGGGTGAAAAACTGTTTTTT. Protein product: CSATQGEKLFF.

This clonotype was seen ten or more times. This chain links TRBV10-3 with TRBJ2-7; 10 bases match TRBD1. CDR3 length equals 16 residues. Per the germline V gene, CDR1 is ENHRY and CDR2 is SYGVKD. V was pared by 3 bases and J by 4 bases, with 9 bases of the junction left unmatched. CDR3 in DNA: TGTGCCATCAGTGACGTACCGAGACAGGGGGCTTACGAGCAGTACTTC. Translating gives CAISDVPRQGAYEQYF.

There are many counts of this clonotype. The V and J genes are TRBV12-3 or TRBV12-4 and TRBJ2-3; no clear D gene. The CDR3 extends over 13 amino acids. With 6 bases removed from V and 5 bases from J, the gap between germline ends came to 12 bases. This CDR3 is CASSGRLGDTQYF. As DNA, the CDR3 is TGTGCCAGCAGCGGCAGGCTTGGAGATACGCAGTATTTT.

This rearrangement joins TRBV13 to TRBJ1-4; 10 bases line up with TRBD1. The V gene's germline CDR1 is PRHDT and CDR2 FYEKMQ (reference sequence). J lost 2 bases, V lost 5 bases, and 11 bases had no gene match. The CDR3 is 18 amino acids. Here the CDR3 reads CASSNRDRGWGTNEKLFF. CDR3 DNA: TGTGCCAGCAGCAACCGGGACAGGGGCTGGGGGACTAATGAAAAACTGTTTTTT.

This clonotype was detected many times. This chain uses TRBV27 with TRBJ2-7, with TRBD1 matching over 8 bases. J gave up 5 bases and V 6 bases, and 12 bases lay outside the gene matches. The CDR3 length is 15 residues. CDR1 is MNHEY and CDR2 is SMNVEV in the germline V gene (reference sequence). CDR3 amino acids: CASSLLDRARHEQYF. CDR3 DNA sequence: TGTGCCAGCAGCCTACTGGACAGGGCTCGACACGAGCAGTACTTC.

On this clonotype itself: This clone may be a read error of a much larger clone one base away. The chain recombines TRBV15 with TRBJ2-3; unclear D gene. Germline V CDR1 and CDR2: LNHNV, YYDKDF (reference sequence). V lost 5 bases, J lost 6 bases, and 24 bases lay in between. The CDR3 totals 17 residues. CDR3 sequence (DNA): TGTGCCACCAGCGGTTTCAGACAAGGGAAGGTGGGGGATACGCAGTATTTT. Amino acid sequence: CATSGFRQGKVGDTQYF.

This clonotype came up a few times. The rearrangement links TRBV6-1 to TRBJ2-1; D remains unclear. With 3 bases removed from V and 0 bases from J, the gap between germline ends came to 15 bases. The CDR3 totals 17 residues. Germline V CDR1 and CDR2: MNHNS, SASEGT. Here the CDR3 DNA reads TGTGCCAGCAGTGACCAATACAGCGATCTCTCCTACAATGAGCAGTTCTTC. It yields the protein CASSDQYSDLSYNEQFF.

This clonotype showed up many times. The gene calls are TRBV4-3 and TRBJ2-5; 12 bases map to TRBD2. The germline gives CDR1 LGHNA, CDR2 YSLEER. The CDR3 covers 16 residues. V dropped 4 bases and J dropped 4; count of bases not matched to a gene: 7. The CDR3 is CASSRRLAGVVETQYF. The CDR3 DNA is TGCGCCAGCAGCCGTAGACTAGCGGGAGTCGTAGAGACCCAGTACTTC.

In this sample, this clonotype turned up many times. The chain joins TRBV5-5 to TRBJ1-1; D may be TRBD1 (5 bases). V lost 3 bases and J 10 bases, leaving 13 bases between the germline ends. Germline CDR1 reads SGHKS; CDR2 reads YYEKEE (reference sequence). The CDR3 covers 12 residues. The DNA of the CDR3 is TGTGCCAGCAGCTCGGGGAGGAGGGGAGCTTTCTTT. Translating gives CASSSGRRGAFF. The full variable domain, with the rest looked up from reference TRBV5-5 and TRBJ1-1, is DAGVTQSPTHLIKTRGQQVTLRCSPISGHKSVSWYQQVLGQGPQFIFQYYEKEERGRGNFPDRFSARQFPNYSSELNVNALLLGDSALYLCASSSGRRGAFFGQGTRLTVV.

The rearrangement uses TRBV28 and TRBJ2-5, with D possibly matching TRBD1 (6 bases). The CDR3 runs to 13 residues. Germline CDR1 and CDR2: MDHEN and SYDVKM. The V end lost 3 bases, the J end lost 5 bases, and 10 bases lay between the germline ends. CDR3 residues: CASSLDSPETQYF. The CDR3 DNA sequence: TGTGCCAGCAGTTTGGACAGCCCCGAGACCCAGTACTTC.

In this sample, this clonotype turned up many times. This chain joins TRBV20-1 and TRBJ1-1; 7 bases align to TRBD1. CDR3 length equals 13 residues. The germline gives CDR1 DFQATT, CDR2 SNEGSKA (reference sequence). V lost 6 bases, J lost 1 base, and 5 bases stayed unmatched. The CDR3 region is CSARQGSNTEAFF. DNA for the CDR3: TGCAGTGCACGACAGGGTTCGAACACTGAAGCTTTCTTT.

To note about this clonotype: This may stem from a read error, because a much larger clone lies one nucleotide away. The chain carries TRBV27 and TRBJ2-7; D could derive from TRBD1 or TRBD2 (6 bases each). Trimming pared 5 bases from V and 6 bases from J, leaving 11 bases between. The CDR3 consists of 12 residues. CDR1 and CDR2 (germline): MNHEY, SMNVEV (reference sequence). The CDR3 protein is CASSGGHCEQYF. In DNA, the CDR3 is TGTGCCAGCAGTGGGGGGCATTGCGAGCAGTACTTC.